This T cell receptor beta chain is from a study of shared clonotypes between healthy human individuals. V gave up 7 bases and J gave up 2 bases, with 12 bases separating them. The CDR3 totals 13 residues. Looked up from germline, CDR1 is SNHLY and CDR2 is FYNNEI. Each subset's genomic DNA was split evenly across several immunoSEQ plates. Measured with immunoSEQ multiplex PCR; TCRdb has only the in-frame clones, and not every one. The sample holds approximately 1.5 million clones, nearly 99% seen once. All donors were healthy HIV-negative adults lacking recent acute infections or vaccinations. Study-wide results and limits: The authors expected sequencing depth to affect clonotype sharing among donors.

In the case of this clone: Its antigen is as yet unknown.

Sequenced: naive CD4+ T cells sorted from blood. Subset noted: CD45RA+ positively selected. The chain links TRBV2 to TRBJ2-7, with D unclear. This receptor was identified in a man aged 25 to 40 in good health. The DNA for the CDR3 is TGTGCCAGCAAGATCGACGTTACCTACGAGCAGTACTTC. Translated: CASKIDVTYEQYF.